Following are 27 T cell receptor beta chains from one sample sequenced in a study of CD8+CD57+ T cells in acquired aplastic anemia. TCR beta VDJ and CDR3 profiling used genomic DNA as template. TCRdb re-called the reads with MiXCR, one entry per CDR3 protein. Of about 42,000 distinct CDR3 sequences in the sample, around 63% are singletons; the top ten hold 23%. Input material: sorted CD4+, CD8+, or CD8+CD57+ T cells (not recorded which) from PBMCs. These receptors came from a human donor in good health, serving as a control.

In this sample, this clonotype turned up a few times. The V gene is TRBV5-4, the J gene TRBJ2-5, with TRBD2 as a possible D gene (5 bases). Looked up from germline, CDR1 is SGHNT and CDR2 is YYREEE (reference sequence). V lost 3 bases and J 4 bases, leaving 10 bases between the germline ends. The CDR3 has 13 residues. The CDR3 region has the DNA TGTGCCAGCAGCTCCGGGATACGAGAGACCCAGTACTTC. As protein: CASSSGIRETQYF.

CDR3 in amino acids: CASTGQGGYEQYF. CDR3 sequence (DNA): TGTGCCAGTACGGGACAGGGGGGATACGAGCAGTACTTC. V is TRBV7-3 and J is TRBJ2-7; 11 bases fit TRBD1. J was trimmed by 4 bases and V by 9 bases; bases with no gene match: 5. The length of the CDR3 is 13 residues. CDR1 SGHTA and CDR2 FQGTGA come from the germline V gene.

This chain uses TRBV7-9 with TRBJ2-5; 8 nucleotides line up with TRBD1. J gave up 5 bases and V 1 base, and 6 bases lay outside the gene matches. CDR1 SEHNR and CDR2 FQNEAQ come from the germline V gene (reference sequence). This CDR3 comprises 15 residues. For the CDR3, the DNA is TGTGCCAGCAGCTTAGGGACAGGGCTGGAGGAGACCCAGTACTTC. This sequence encodes CASSLGTGLEETQYF.

J is TRBJ2-3 and V is TRBV10-3; 7 bases are a match to TRBD2. The trim removed 8 bases at V and 4 bases at J, leaving 6 bases unmatched. This CDR3 has 13 residues. Germline values: CDR1 ENHRY, CDR2 SYGVKD. CDR3 loop: CAIGRGQSDTQYF. CDR3 sequence (DNA): TGTGCCATCGGGAGGGGCCAGTCAGATACGCAGTATTTT.

This clonotype was detected many times. This chain connects TRBV14 to TRBJ2-7; 8 bases line up with TRBD1. CDR1 is SGHDN and CDR2 is FVKESK in the germline V gene. V shed 6 bases, J shed 3 bases, and the junction held 7 bases outside the gene matches. The CDR3 totals 14 residues. The CDR3 nucleotides read TGTGCCAGCAGAAGGACAGGGTACTTCTACGAGCAGTACTTC. Its protein product is CASRRTGYFYEQYF. Full variable domain (remainder filled in from reference TRBV14 and TRBJ2-7): EAGVTQFPSHSVIEKGQTVTLRCDPISGHDNLYWYRRVMGKEIKFLLHFVKESKQDESGMPNNRFLAERTGGTYSTLKVQPAELEDSGVYFCASRRTGYFYEQYFGPGTRLTVT.

CDR3 coding DNA: TGTGCCGTCCGAGCCTCTGGGGAGCAGTACGTC. As protein: CAVRASGEQYV. The chain uses TRBV10-3 and TRBJ2-7, with unresolved D. This CDR3 region has 11 residues. CDR1 and CDR2 from the germline V gene are ENHRY and SYGVKD. Deletions cut 11 bases from V and 7 bases from J, with 15 bases between.

J is TRBJ2-5 and V is TRBV7-9; D is undetermined. The CDR3 sequence is 12 residues long. Trimming took off 5 bases at V and 4 bases at J, with 8 bases between the two ends. CDR1 is SEHNR, CDR2 FQNEAQ, per germline (reference sequence). The CDR3 loop is CASSQTVETQYF. In DNA form, the CDR3 reads TGTGCCAGCAGCCAAACCGTAGAGACCCAGTACTTC.

The gene calls are TRBV9 and TRBJ2-7; the D gene is possibly TRBD1 (6 bases). Germline-derived CDR1 and CDR2 are SGDLS and YYNGEE. Trimming took 5 bases from V and 4 from J, leaving 19 bases between them. The CDR3 loop spans 15 amino acids. The CDR3 region is CASSFGQGFGYEQYF. The CDR3 nucleotides are TGTGCCAGCAGTTTTGGGCAGGGGTTTGGGTACGAGCAGTACTTC.

This clonotype was counted at least ten times. A read error is possible here, since a much larger clone lies one base away. The chain is built from TRBV4-3 and TRBJ2-7; the D is unclear. The CDR3 length is 13 residues. The germline gives CDR1 LGHNA, CDR2 YSLEER. The V end lost 0 bases, the J end lost 4 bases, and 7 bases lay between the germline ends. Here the CDR3 reads CASSQEERYEQYF. The CDR3 bases are TGCGCCAGCAGCCAAGAGGAACGGTACGAGCAGTACTTC.

The chain uses TRBV2 and TRBJ1-5; 9 nucleotides align to TRBD1. The CDR3 sequence is 14 residues long. Germline V gene sequence: CDR1 SNHLY, CDR2 FYNNEI. V lost 4 bases and J lost 7; bases outside the gene matches: 5. DNA of the CDR3: TGTGCCAGCAGTGGGACAGGGGTAGGGCAGCCCCAGCATTTT. This gives the protein CASSGTGVGQPQHF.

The chain employs TRBV25-1 and TRBJ1-4; maybe TRBD1 (5 bases). The germline V gene has CDR1 MGHDK and CDR2 SYGVNS. The CDR3 loop spans 18 amino acids. V dropped 3 bases and J dropped 8 bases, with 25 bases sitting between them. CDR3 coding DNA: TGTGCCAGCAGTGATTATCGGCAGGGTGGAAGGGGAAACGAAAAACTGTTTTTT. Its protein product is CASSDYRQGGRGNEKLFF.

CDR3 DNA sequence: TGCAGCGTTGCGACAGCGGAAGACTATGGCTACACCTTC. Translation: CSVATAEDYGYTF. V is TRBV29-1 and J is TRBJ1-2; D might be TRBD1 (5 bases). CDR3 size: 13 residues. The V end lost 4 bases, the J end lost 3 bases, and 12 bases lay between the germline ends. From germline, CDR1 is SQVTM and CDR2 ANQGSEA.

J is TRBJ1-4 and V is TRBV7-2; possibly TRBD1 for D (5 bases). Germline V lookup: CDR1 SGHTA, CDR2 FQGNSA. Trimming left V 5 bases short and J 7 bases short, with 17 bases between. This CDR3 comprises 15 residues. The DNA for the CDR3 is TGTGCCAGCAGCCCCACCCAAAGGGGAGGTGAAAAACTGTTTTTT. This translates into CASSPTQRGGEKLFF. The full variable domain, its missing parts supplied by reference TRBV7-2 and TRBJ1-4, is GAGVSQSPSNKVTEKGKDVELRCDPISGHTALYWYRQSLGQGLEFLIYFQGNSAPDKSGLPSDRFSAERTGGSVSTLTIQRTQQEDSAVYLCASSPTQRGGEKLFFGSGTQLSVL.

The V gene is TRBV11-2, the J gene TRBJ1-3; D is perhaps TRBD1 (6 bases). CDR1 is SGHAT and CDR2 is FQNNGV in the germline V gene. The CDR3 has 15 amino acids. The V end was cut by 0 bases, the J end by 2 bases, with 8 bases between. CDR3 sequence (DNA): TGTGCCAGCAGCTTAGACAGGGGACCTGGAAACACCATATATTTT. It yields the protein CASSLDRGPGNTIYF.

The genes are TRBV10-3 and TRBJ2-7; D gene uncertain. Germline-derived CDR1 and CDR2 are ENHRY and SYGVKD. The CDR3 consists of 12 residues. V lost 8 bases and J 2 bases, leaving 10 bases between the germline ends. The CDR3 region is CAIGQDPYEQYF. As DNA, the CDR3 is TGTGCCATCGGTCAGGACCCCTACGAGCAGTACTTC.

The table lists this clonotype with a count of one. V and J are TRBV12-3 or TRBV12-4 and TRBJ1-5, with D unresolved. The CDR3 is 15 residues long. Deletions cut 1 base from V and 2 bases from J, with 9 bases between. For the CDR3, the DNA is TGTGCCAGCAGTTTAGAGTTAGCTGGCAATCAGCCCCAGCATTTT. Residues: CASSLELAGNQPQHF.

This clonotype was counted many times. The chain has TRBV6-1 and TRBJ2-1, with TRBD1 matching 8 bases. The CDR3 contains 15 residues. Germline loops: CDR1 MNHNS, CDR2 SASEGT. V lost 5 bases to trimming and J lost 8 bases; unmatched junction nucleotides: 11. CDR3 bases: TGTGCCAGCAGTTTGGGGGGACAGGCTTTGGATGAGCAGTTCTTC. Protein sequence: CASSLGGQALDEQFF.

The V call is TRBV10-3, the J call TRBJ2-7; D not certain. The CDR3 totals 12 residues. CDR1 is ENHRY and CDR2 is SYGVKD in the germline V gene. Trimming took 10 bases from V and 0 from J, leaving 10 bases between them. The CDR3 bases are TGTGCCACCTCCATAAGCTCCTACGAGCAGTACTTC. This codes for CATSISSYEQYF.

This clonotype showed up many times. The V gene is TRBV24-1, the J gene TRBJ1-2; 11 nucleotides match TRBD1. V shed 4 bases, J shed 8 bases, and the junction held 11 bases outside the gene matches. This CDR3 contains 16 residues. Germline CDR1 and CDR2: KGHDR and SFDVKD. This CDR3 reads CATSESGTGGLDGYTF. The CDR3 bases are TGTGCCACCAGTGAATCGGGGACAGGGGGACTAGACGGCTACACCTTC.

The chain has TRBV19 and TRBJ1-1, with D hard to call. The length of the CDR3 is 15 residues. In germline, CDR1 is LNHDA, CDR2 SQIVND (reference sequence). V was cut by 1 base and J by 1 base, with 10 bases left in between. The chain's CDR3 is CASSIAVSTNTEAFF. For the CDR3, the DNA is TGTGCCAGTAGTATAGCGGTATCTACGAACACTGAAGCTTTCTTT.

With regard to this clonotype: Germline and junction disagree at one end, which may indicate a read error. The chain combines TRBV10-3 with TRBJ2-7; D gene unclear. The CDR3 has 13 residues. CDR1 is ENHRY, CDR2 SYGVKD, per germline. CDR3 bases: TGTGGCATCAGTGAGTCGCTTTCGTACGAGCAGTACTTC. This codes for CGISESLSYEQYF.

The J gene is TRBJ2-7, the V gene TRBV7-9; the D is unclear. V lost 5 bases and J lost 2, with 10 bases in between. The CDR3 is made up of 13 amino acids. The germline gives CDR1 SEHNR, CDR2 FQNEAQ (reference sequence). CDR3 nucleotide sequence: TGTGCCAGCAGCCCCCCGGGCCCCTACGAGCAGTACTTC. Its translation is CASSPPGPYEQYF.

The V call is TRBV4-3, the J call TRBJ1-4; TRBD1 matches 10 bases. J gave up 8 bases and V 4 bases, and 1 base lay outside the gene matches. This CDR3 contains 13 residues. Germline V gene lookup returns CDR1 LGHNA and CDR2 YSLEER. The CDR3 DNA is TGCGCCAGCAGCCGGGACAGGGGAGAAAAACTGTTTTTT. Translating gives CASSRDRGEKLFF.

The V call is TRBV25-1, the J call TRBJ2-6, with 12 positions matching TRBD2. The trim removed 5 bases at V and 0 bases at J, leaving 8 bases unmatched. CDR1 and CDR2 from the germline V gene are MGHDK and SYGVNS. The CDR3 is made up of 19 amino acids. The CDR3 bases are TGTGCCAGCAGTCCGTTCGGACTAGCGGGAAACTCTGGGGCCAACGTCCTGACTTTC. Encoded protein: CASSPFGLAGNSGANVLTF.

This clonotype occurred many times. V and J are TRBV5-1 and TRBJ2-1; 7 nucleotides match TRBD2. V lost 5 bases, J lost 8 bases, and 7 bases stayed unmatched. Germline CDR1 reads SGHRS; CDR2 reads YFSETQ. The length of the CDR3 is 13 residues. CDR3 residues: CASSRLARDEQFF. CDR3 DNA sequence: TGCGCCAGCAGTCGACTAGCCCGGGATGAGCAGTTCTTC.

This chain links TRBV12-3 or TRBV12-4 with TRBJ1-2, with D possibly TRBD1 on 5 matching bases. This CDR3 spans 13 amino acids. The V end lost 6 bases, the J end lost 4 bases, and 12 bases lay between the germline ends. This CDR3 is CASRRDLLYGYTF. CDR3 sequence (DNA): TGTGCCAGCAGACGGGACTTACTCTATGGCTACACCTTC.

This clonotype was found many times. V gene TRBV9 combines with J gene TRBJ2-7; TRBD1 agrees at 8 bases. Germline trimming cut 4 bases from V and 2 bases from J; bases unmatched to any gene: 5. CDR3 size: 14 residues. CDR1 and CDR2 (germline): SGDLS, YYNGEE. CDR3 DNA sequence: TGTGCCAGCAGCCCAGGGGGACAGGCCTACGAGCAGTACTTC. Translating gives CASSPGGQAYEQYF. Full variable domain (missing parts from reference TRBV9 and TRBJ2-7): DSGVTQTPKHLITATGQRVTLRCSPRSGDLSVYWYQQSLDQGLQFLIQYYNGEERAKGNILERFSAQQFPDLHSELNLSSLELGDSALYFCASSPGGQAYEQYFGPGTRLTVT.